Below, one TCR beta chain is given with its context. Original processing methods: Using reference gene primer amplification, nucleated cell counts were estimated. Assay used: immunoSEQ multiplex PCR; TCRdb lists only in-frame clones, some missing. From that table come the V and J calls and clone size; the DNA was used to work out D and trimming. The sample yields some 260,000 clones, 80% to 90% seen once. The age range of participants was about 18 to 95 years, with residence in more than 20 US areas. The sample originates from a study of blood T cell repertoires in COVID-19. Study summary: The United States, Italy and Spain supplied acute and convalescent COVID-19 samples. From T cells, B-cell-depleted T cells, or PBMCs came the material, which was cDNA or gDNA.

Sample: PBMCs or T cells enriched from blood (not recorded which). This clonotype was sampled from a man aged 25 to 40 with acute COVID-19.

The DNA of the CDR3 is TGTGCCAGCTCCCTGGCGGCTAAGGCCACTGAAGCTTTCTTT. Its translation: CASSLAAKATEAFF. The chain is built from TRBV18 and TRBJ1-1; no clear D. Trimming left V 6 bases short and J 4 bases short, with 15 bases between. Germline V gene data show CDR1 as KGHSH and CDR2 as LQKENI. The CDR3 consists of 14 residues.